Shown below are 19 T cell receptor beta chains from a single sample sequenced in a study of siplizumab effects on memory and regulatory T cells. Only in-frame clones appear in the TCRdb table, and some are missing; sequencing was by immunoSEQ multiplex PCR. The sample includes approximately 100,000 clones, 80% to 95% of them seen just once. The sample consisted of CD4+ T cells sorted from blood. Every receptor here comes from a human donor in good health. Some clones in this sample may be carry-over from other donors' samples.

This clone was recorded once. J is TRBJ2-7 and V is TRBV28; a possible D gene is TRBD2 (6 bases). The V gene's germline CDR1 is MDHEN and CDR2 SYDVKM. Trimming cost V 4 bases and J 6 bases, with 10 bases left between them. The CDR3 totals 12 residues. CDR3 residues: CASSSYSGEQYF. Written as DNA, the CDR3 is TGTGCCAGCAGTTCCTATAGCGGCGAGCAGTACTTC.

The chain recombines TRBV7-8 with TRBJ2-1; 12 positions agree with TRBD2. Germline V gene data show CDR1 as SGHVS and CDR2 as FQNEAQ. This CDR3 spans 17 amino acids. Unmatched junction bases numbered 5, after V lost 1 base and J lost 4 bases. The CDR3 loop is CASSLGGLAGRYNEQFF. The CDR3 region has the DNA TGTGCCAGCAGCTTAGGGGGACTAGCGGGTCGGTACAATGAGCAGTTCTTC.

The chain links TRBV6-1 to TRBJ2-2, with TRBD2 as a possible D gene (7 bases). V lost 4 bases to trimming and J lost 5 bases, with 14 bases between them. CDR3 length: 15 amino acids. CDR1 is MNHNS and CDR2 is SASEGT in the germline V gene. The CDR3 nucleotides are TGTGCCAGCAGTGTCCGGGGGGCTGGTACCGGGGAGCTGTTTTTT. Residues: CASSVRGAGTGELFF.

The chain is built from TRBV6-1 and TRBJ1-1; D call uncertain. The CDR3 extends over 13 amino acids. From germline, CDR1 is MNHNS and CDR2 SASEGT. Trimming removed 3 bases from V and 1 base from J, with 6 bases in between. The CDR3 reads CASSEGRNTEAFF. CDR3 coding DNA: TGTGCCAGCAGTGAGGGCAGGAACACTGAAGCTTTCTTT.

The CDR3 loop is CSVEDYGRGADTIYF. The CDR3 bases are TGCAGCGTTGAAGATTATGGCAGGGGAGCGGACACCATATATTTT. The rearrangement uses TRBV29-1 and TRBJ1-3; tentatively, D is TRBD1 (6 bases). Germline lookup yields CDR1 SQVTM and CDR2 ANQGSEA. V lost 0 bases, J lost 8 bases, and 17 bases lay in between. The CDR3 sequence is 15 residues long.

This clone was counted a single time. The rearrangement uses TRBV19 and TRBJ2-7; D not certain. The CDR3 sequence is 11 residues long. Germline CDR1 reads LNHDA; CDR2 reads SQIVND (reference sequence). V dropped 4 bases and J dropped 3 bases, with 4 bases sitting between them. For the CDR3, the DNA is TGTGCCAGTAGTACCTTCTACGAGCAGTACTTC. It encodes CASSTFYEQYF. Filled out from reference TRBV19 and TRBJ2-7, the complete variable domain reads DGGITQSPKYLFRKEGQNVTLSCEQNLNHDAMYWYRQDPGQGLRLIYYSQIVNDFQKGDIAEGYSVSREKKESFPLTVTSAQKNPTAFYLCASSTFYEQYFGPGTRLTVT.

The chain uses TRBV7-8 and TRBJ2-7, with D possibly being TRBD2 (8 bases). Trimming took off 5 bases at V and 3 bases at J, with 26 bases between the two ends. The CDR3 is made up of 18 amino acids. Germline CDR1 and CDR2: SGHVS and FQNEAQ. This CDR3 is CASSRGRLRDSGSYEQYF. The CDR3 DNA is TGTGCCAGCAGCCGGGGGAGGCTCCGGGACAGCGGGAGCTACGAGCAGTACTTC.

The CDR3 protein is CSVQVTGELFF. The CDR3 bases are TGCAGCGTACAGGTGACCGGGGAGCTGTTTTTT. V and J are TRBV29-1 and TRBJ2-2; maybe TRBD1 (5 bases). This CDR3 is 11 amino acids long. Germline CDR1 reads SQVTM; CDR2 reads ANQGSEA. The V gene lost 6 bases and the J gene lost 5 bases, with 7 bases spanning the gap.

The rearrangement links TRBV10-3 to TRBJ2-7; no clear D gene. The CDR3 sequence is 15 residues long. V lost 6 bases, J lost 6 bases, and 21 bases lay in between. CDR1 is ENHRY and CDR2 is SYGVKD in the germline V gene. CDR3 coding DNA: TGTGCCATCAGCCCCGTGGATGGCGCTCTCGGCGAGCAGTACTTC. It encodes CAISPVDGALGEQYF.

The CDR3 DNA follows: TGCGCCAGCAGCCAGGGCCCCCGCAGAGCTAACTATGGCTACACCTTC. Protein sequence: CASSQGPRRANYGYTF. This chain uses TRBV4-1 with TRBJ1-2; D is ambiguous. Between the trimmed V and J ends, which lost 3 bases and 0 bases, there was a span of 14 bases. This CDR3 region has 16 residues. Germline V lookup: CDR1 MGHRA, CDR2 YSYEKL.

The rearrangement uses TRBV15 and TRBJ2-1; possibly TRBD2 for D (7 bases). Trimming stripped 0 bases from V and 9 bases from J, with 12 bases between. Germline assignment: CDR1 LNHNV and CDR2 YYDKDF (reference sequence). The CDR3 has 14 amino acids. The CDR3 protein is CATSRDRGGGEQFF. In nucleotides, the CDR3 is TGTGCCACCAGCAGAGATAGGGGAGGGGGTGAGCAGTTCTTC.

This clone came up a few times. The chain employs TRBV7-9 and TRBJ1-2; D call uncertain. Trimming stripped 1 base from V and 6 bases from J, with 12 bases between. This CDR3 has 14 residues. CDR1 and CDR2 from the germline V gene are SEHNR and FQNEAQ (reference sequence). The CDR3 protein is CASSLEQTPHGYTF. For the CDR3, the DNA is TGTGCCAGCAGCTTAGAACAGACCCCTCATGGCTACACCTTC.

In DNA, the CDR3 is TGCGCCAGCAGGAGGGAAGTTTTTTTGAATGAGCAGTTCTTC. Amino acid sequence: CASRREVFLNEQFF. This chain connects TRBV4-1 to TRBJ2-1; weak D call: TRBD2 (5 bases). Trimming took 6 bases from V and 7 from J, leaving 16 bases between them. The CDR3 has 14 residues. The V gene's germline CDR1 is MGHRA and CDR2 YSYEKL.

V gene TRBV10-2 combines with J gene TRBJ1-3; no firm D call. Trimming took off 3 bases at V and 0 bases at J, with 12 bases between the two ends. Germline lookup yields CDR1 WSHSY and CDR2 SAAADI. The CDR3 sequence is 16 residues long. CDR3 sequence: CASSEIGLLSGNTIYF. For the CDR3, the DNA is TGCGCCAGCAGTGAAATCGGGCTTCTCTCTGGAAACACCATATATTTT.

V usage is TRBV5-1 and J usage is TRBJ1-3; no clear D. V lost 3 bases and J 4 bases, leaving 11 bases between the germline ends. The CDR3 runs 14 residues. CDR1 SGHRS and CDR2 YFSETQ come from the germline V gene. CDR3: CASSSEGSGNTIYF. The CDR3 DNA is TGCGCCAGCAGCTCTGAGGGTTCAGGAAACACCATATATTTT.

V gene TRBV30 combines with J gene TRBJ2-7; 7 nucleotides line up with TRBD1. Losses at the gene ends were 1 base for V and 2 bases for J; bases not matched to a gene: 2. The CDR3 spans 13 residues. Germline V gives CDR1 GTSNPN, CDR2 SVGIG (reference sequence). This chain's CDR3 is CAWSGQGTYEQYF. Here the CDR3 DNA reads TGTGCCTGGAGTGGACAGGGAACCTACGAGCAGTACTTC.

The table lists this clone with a count of one. The CDR3 DNA reads as TGCGCCAGCAGCTTGATGATTAGCGGCACCGGGGAGCTGTTTTTT. This gives the protein CASSLMISGTGELFF. J is TRBJ2-2 and V is TRBV5-1; the D gene is possibly TRBD2 (6 bases). V was cut by 1 base and J by 4 bases, with 11 bases left in between. This CDR3 region has 15 residues. Germline-derived CDR1 and CDR2 are SGHRS and YFSETQ.

This sequence joins TRBV15 and TRBJ2-6, with D perhaps matching TRBD2 (5 bases). Trimming shortened V by 1 base and J by 1 base, and 20 bases separated the two germline ends. CDR1 LNHNV and CDR2 YYDKDF come from the germline V gene (reference sequence). This CDR3 is 20 amino acids long. The CDR3 region has the DNA TGTGCCACCAGCAGAGCTACGCGGGTTATCCGCTCTTCTGGGGCCAACGTCCTGACTTTC. As protein: CATSRATRVIRSSGANVLTF.

This clone was seen more than once but under ten times. The J gene is TRBJ2-1, the V gene TRBV7-9, with D possibly matching TRBD1 (7 bases). Germline V lookup: CDR1 SEHNR, CDR2 FQNEAQ (reference sequence). V was clipped by 7 bases and J by 9 bases, with 19 bases between them. This CDR3 has 14 residues. The DNA of the CDR3 is TGTGCCAGCACCTTGAACCGGCAGGGGGGTGAGCAGTTCTTC. This codes for CASTLNRQGGEQFF.